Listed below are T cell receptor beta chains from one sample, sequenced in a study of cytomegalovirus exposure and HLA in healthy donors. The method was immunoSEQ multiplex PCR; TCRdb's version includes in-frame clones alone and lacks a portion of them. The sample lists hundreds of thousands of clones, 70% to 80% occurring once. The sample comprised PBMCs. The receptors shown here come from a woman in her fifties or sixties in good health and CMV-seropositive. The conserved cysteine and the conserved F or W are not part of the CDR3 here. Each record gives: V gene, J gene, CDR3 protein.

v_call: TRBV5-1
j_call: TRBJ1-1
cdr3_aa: ASSWQTGNTEAF

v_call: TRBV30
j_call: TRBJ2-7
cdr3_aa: AWSGRGFYEQY

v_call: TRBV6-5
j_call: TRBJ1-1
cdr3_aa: ASRPDRSLGSEAF

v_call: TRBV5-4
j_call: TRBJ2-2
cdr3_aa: ASSPSLAGVNTGELF

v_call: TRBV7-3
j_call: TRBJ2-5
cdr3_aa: ASSSRTGANQETQY

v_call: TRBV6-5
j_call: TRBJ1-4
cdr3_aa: ARAGGAGEKLF

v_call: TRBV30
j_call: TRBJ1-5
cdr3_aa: AWSSSGNQPQH

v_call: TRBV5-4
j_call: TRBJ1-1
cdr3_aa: ASSLYGGNPNTEAF

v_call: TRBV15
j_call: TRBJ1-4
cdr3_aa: ATTESQTTNEKLF

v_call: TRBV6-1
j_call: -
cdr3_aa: ASSPTGTWSYEQY

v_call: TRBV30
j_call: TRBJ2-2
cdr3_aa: ARDRARDTGELF

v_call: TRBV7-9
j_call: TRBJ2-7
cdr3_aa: ASSLFSTYEQY

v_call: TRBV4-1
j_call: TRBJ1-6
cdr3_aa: ASSLYRGPQGDSPLH

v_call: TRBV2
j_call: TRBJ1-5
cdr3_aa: ASIRQPGNQPQH

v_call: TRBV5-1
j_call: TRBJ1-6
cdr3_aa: ASSPTDGSSYNSPLH

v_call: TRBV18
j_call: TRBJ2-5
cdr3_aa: ASSPRDGGETQY

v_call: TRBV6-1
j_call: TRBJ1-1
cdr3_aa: ASSERRGSEAF

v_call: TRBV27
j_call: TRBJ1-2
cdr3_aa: ASSGQGAVGYT

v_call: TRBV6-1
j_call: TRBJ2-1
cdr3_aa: ASSPLRAGEF

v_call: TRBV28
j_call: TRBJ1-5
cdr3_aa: AAAGSNQPQH

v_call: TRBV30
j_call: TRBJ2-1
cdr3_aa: AWRYQGWGNEQF

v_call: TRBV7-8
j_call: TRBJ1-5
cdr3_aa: ASSSGQPQH

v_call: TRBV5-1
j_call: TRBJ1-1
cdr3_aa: ASNPGGGGRNTEAF